Listed below are T cell receptor beta chains from one sample, sequenced in a study of T cell responses to AZD1222 COVID-19 vaccine. Generated by immunoSEQ multiplex PCR, the TCRdb table keeps only in-frame clones and is missing some. The sample records about 140,000 clones, around nine tenths being singletons. Sequencing used peripheral blood, obtained on day 0 of AZD1222 vaccination. The source is an adult in good health. Each CDR3 is given with its conserved first and last residue. A D gene is named only where the DNA matches it firmly. A clone size is listed for some rows: how often the clone was seen (once, few, many), or a class if it is expanded.

j_call: TRBJ2-7; clone_size: NA; v_call: TRBV5-1; d_call: TRBD1; cdr3_aa: CASSNRDSSYEQYF; cdr3_nt: TGCGCCAGCAGCAACCGGGACAGCTCCTACGAGCAGTACTTC
j_call: TRBJ1-2; clone_size: NA; v_call: TRBV3-1/TRBV3-2; d_call: NA; cdr3_aa: CASSGGGYTF; cdr3_nt: TGTGCCAGCAGTGGGGGTGGCTACACCTTC
j_call: TRBJ2-1; clone_size: NA; v_call: TRBV6-2/TRBV6-3; d_call: TRBD1; cdr3_aa: CASSSTGANEQFF; cdr3_nt: TGTGCCAGCAGCTCTACAGGGGCGAATGAGCAGTTCTTC
j_call: TRBJ2-5; clone_size: NA; v_call: TRBV5-4; d_call: NA; cdr3_aa: CASSLAAGETQYF; cdr3_nt: TGTGCCAGCAGTTTAGCGGCCGGGGAGACCCAGTACTTC
j_call: TRBJ1-5; clone_size: NA; v_call: TRBV30; d_call: NA; cdr3_aa: CAWSPAQGTQVGNQPQHF; cdr3_nt: TGTGCCTGGAGTCCGGCGCAGGGAACACAGGTGGGCAATCAGCCCCAGCATTTT
j_call: TRBJ2-5; clone_size: NA; v_call: TRBV10-3; d_call: NA; cdr3_aa: CAIGGEETQYF; cdr3_nt: TGTGCCATCGGCGGGGAAGAGACCCAGTACTTC
j_call: TRBJ2-7; clone_size: NA; v_call: TRBV12-3/TRBV12-4; d_call: NA; cdr3_aa: CASTSGVLYEQYF; cdr3_nt: TGTGCCAGCACCTCAGGGGTCCTATACGAGCAGTACTTC
j_call: TRBJ2-4; clone_size: few; v_call: TRBV6-5; d_call: TRBD2; cdr3_aa: CASSYSGEGAKNIQYF; cdr3_nt: TGTGCCAGCAGTTACTCTGGGGAGGGGGCCAAAAACATTCAGTACTTC
j_call: TRBJ1-2; clone_size: NA; v_call: TRBV19; d_call: NA; cdr3_aa: CASNSFYGYTF; cdr3_nt: TGTGCCAGTAACAGTTTCTATGGCTACACCTTC
j_call: TRBJ2-2; clone_size: NA; v_call: TRBV9; d_call: TRBD2; cdr3_aa: CASSITSGDLGELFF; cdr3_nt: TGTGCCAGCAGCATAACTAGCGGGGATCTCGGGGAGCTGTTTTTT
j_call: TRBJ2-1; clone_size: NA; v_call: TRBV27; d_call: TRBD1; cdr3_aa: CASSQDRGSYNEQFF; cdr3_nt: TGTGCCAGCAGTCAAGACAGGGGGTCCTACAATGAGCAGTTCTTC
j_call: TRBJ2-7; clone_size: NA; v_call: TRBV20-1; d_call: NA; cdr3_aa: CSARDPYEQYF; cdr3_nt: TGCAGTGCTAGGGATCCCTACGAGCAGTACTTC
j_call: TRBJ2-2; clone_size: NA; v_call: TRBV28; d_call: TRBD2; cdr3_aa: CASSQAGDDTGELFF; cdr3_nt: TGTGCCAGCAGCCAAGCGGGAGATGACACCGGGGAGCTGTTTTTT
j_call: TRBJ2-7; clone_size: NA; v_call: TRBV27; d_call: NA; cdr3_aa: CASSSYRSSSYEQYF; cdr3_nt: TGTGCCAGCAGTTCGTATAGAAGCAGCTCCTACGAGCAGTACTTC
j_call: TRBJ2-7; clone_size: few; v_call: TRBV11-3; d_call: NA; cdr3_aa: CASSGDRDFRGEQYF; cdr3_nt: TGTGCCAGCAGCGGAGACCGGGACTTTAGGGGCGAGCAGTACTTC
j_call: TRBJ1-3; clone_size: NA; v_call: TRBV5-1; d_call: NA; cdr3_aa: CASSLAAASGNTIYF; cdr3_nt: TGCGCCAGCAGCTTGGCGGCAGCCTCTGGAAACACCATATATTTT
j_call: TRBJ2-1; clone_size: NA; v_call: TRBV4-1; d_call: NA; cdr3_aa: CASSHASSNEQFF; cdr3_nt: TGCGCCAGCAGCCATGCTAGCAGCAATGAGCAGTTCTTC
j_call: TRBJ1-3; clone_size: NA; v_call: TRBV2; d_call: TRBD1; cdr3_aa: CASWEGGYRGNTIYF; cdr3_nt: TGTGCCAGCTGGGAAGGGGGCTATAGAGGAAACACCATATATTTT
j_call: TRBJ1-1; clone_size: NA; v_call: TRBV6-2/TRBV6-3; d_call: NA; cdr3_aa: CASSYRQSTEAFF; cdr3_nt: TGTGCCAGCAGTTACCGGCAAAGCACTGAAGCTTTCTTT
j_call: TRBJ2-3; clone_size: NA; v_call: TRBV7-2; d_call: TRBD2; cdr3_aa: CASSLLAGGGTDTQYF; cdr3_nt: TGTGCCAGCAGCTTACTAGCGGGAGGCGGGACAGATACGCAGTATTTT
j_call: TRBJ2-3; clone_size: NA; v_call: TRBV27; d_call: TRBD2; cdr3_aa: CASSSGTSGRTDTQYF; cdr3_nt: TGTGCCAGCAGTTCCGGGACTAGCGGGAGAACAGATACGCAGTATTTT
j_call: TRBJ1-2; clone_size: NA; v_call: TRBV19; d_call: NA; cdr3_aa: CASSTVHAIPYTF; cdr3_nt: TGTGCCAGTAGTACAGTCCATGCTATTCCCTACACCTTC
j_call: TRBJ2-1; clone_size: NA; v_call: TRBV3-1/TRBV3-2; d_call: NA; cdr3_aa: CASSQDQHAEQFF; cdr3_nt: TGTGCCAGCAGCCAAGATCAGCACGCTGAGCAGTTCTTC
j_call: TRBJ1-1; clone_size: NA; v_call: TRBV7-8; d_call: NA; cdr3_aa: CASSLVRQDTEAFF; cdr3_nt: TGTGCCAGCAGCTTAGTAAGGCAGGACACTGAAGCTTTCTTT
j_call: TRBJ1-4; clone_size: NA; v_call: TRBV7-2; d_call: TRBD1; cdr3_aa: CASSLARTGAGEKLFF; cdr3_nt: TGTGCCAGCAGCTTAGCGCGGACAGGAGCTGGCGAAAAACTGTTTTTT
j_call: TRBJ1-2; clone_size: NA; v_call: TRBV14; d_call: NA; cdr3_aa: CASSRLGQNYDGYTF; cdr3_nt: TGTGCCAGCAGTCGGTTAGGACAGAATTATGATGGCTACACCTTC
j_call: TRBJ2-5; clone_size: NA; v_call: TRBV5-1; d_call: NA; cdr3_aa: CASSLPGQETQYF; cdr3_nt: TGCGCCAGCAGCTTACCGGGCCAAGAGACCCAGTACTTC
j_call: TRBJ1-1; clone_size: NA; v_call: TRBV5-1; d_call: NA; cdr3_aa: CASSPASQNTEAFF; cdr3_nt: TGCGCCAGCAGCCCCGCATCTCAGAACACTGAAGCTTTCTTT
j_call: TRBJ2-3; clone_size: NA; v_call: TRBV5-8; d_call: NA; cdr3_aa: CASSLAEAPGYTDTQYF; cdr3_nt: TGTGCCAGCAGCTTGGCCGAGGCGCCGGGCTACACAGATACGCAGTATTTT
j_call: TRBJ2-7; clone_size: NA; v_call: TRBV18; d_call: NA; cdr3_aa: CASSPLRLADYEQYF; cdr3_nt: TGTGCCAGCTCACCACTTCGACTGGCGGACTACGAGCAGTACTTC
j_call: TRBJ2-1; clone_size: NA; v_call: TRBV5-1; d_call: TRBD2; cdr3_aa: CASTSSGRVNEQFF; cdr3_nt: TGCGCCAGCACGAGCAGCGGGAGAGTGAATGAGCAGTTCTTC
j_call: TRBJ2-2; clone_size: NA; v_call: TRBV9; d_call: NA; cdr3_aa: CASSTPGNTGELFF; cdr3_nt: TGTGCCAGCAGCACCCCCGGGAACACCGGGGAGCTGTTTTTT
j_call: TRBJ2-5; clone_size: NA; v_call: TRBV7-9; d_call: NA; cdr3_aa: CASSRPGWGIQETQYF; cdr3_nt: TGTGCCAGCAGCCGACCCGGTTGGGGGATACAAGAGACCCAGTACTTC
j_call: TRBJ2-7; clone_size: once; v_call: TRBV18; d_call: TRBD2; cdr3_aa: CASSPSGLEVYEQYF; cdr3_nt: TGTGCCAGCTCACCATCCGGACTAGAAGTCTACGAGCAGTACTTC
j_call: TRBJ2-2; clone_size: few; v_call: TRBV28; d_call: NA; cdr3_aa: CASSLRERHTGELFF; cdr3_nt: TGTGCCAGCAGTTTGAGGGAGAGACACACCGGGGAGCTGTTTTTT
j_call: TRBJ2-1; clone_size: few; v_call: TRBV6-6; d_call: TRBD2; cdr3_aa: CASSREAGSSYNEQFF; cdr3_nt: TGTGCCAGCAGTCGAGAAGCGGGGAGCTCCTACAATGAGCAGTTCTTC
j_call: TRBJ2-5; clone_size: NA; v_call: TRBV20-1; d_call: TRBD2; cdr3_aa: CSASEAGEETQYF; cdr3_nt: TGCAGTGCTAGTGAAGCGGGAGAAGAGACCCAGTACTTC
j_call: TRBJ1-1; clone_size: NA; v_call: TRBV12-3/TRBV12-4; d_call: NA; cdr3_aa: CASNQGWLEAFF; cdr3_nt: TGTGCCAGCAACCAGGGGTGGCTTGAAGCTTTCTTT
j_call: TRBJ2-5; clone_size: NA; v_call: TRBV11-2; d_call: NA; cdr3_aa: CASSLGETQYF; cdr3_nt: TGTGCCAGCAGCTTAGGAGAGACCCAGTACTTC
j_call: TRBJ2-2; clone_size: NA; v_call: TRBV5-4; d_call: NA; cdr3_aa: CASSTRDKLTGELFF; cdr3_nt: TGTGCCAGCAGCACACGGGACAAACTAACCGGGGAGCTGTTTTTT
j_call: TRBJ2-1; clone_size: NA; v_call: TRBV27; d_call: TRBD1; cdr3_aa: CASSLSGWGQGPYNEQFF; cdr3_nt: TGTGCCAGCAGTTTATCAGGTTGGGGACAGGGACCTTACAATGAGCAGTTCTTC
j_call: TRBJ1-3; clone_size: NA; v_call: TRBV25-1; d_call: NA; cdr3_aa: CASSEAGGNTIYF; cdr3_nt: TGTGCCAGCAGTGAAGCAGGGGGAAACACCATATATTTT
j_call: TRBJ2-7; clone_size: NA; v_call: TRBV27; d_call: NA; cdr3_aa: CASSLTTAYEQYF; cdr3_nt: TGTGCCAGCAGTTTAACTACTGCCTACGAGCAGTACTTC
j_call: TRBJ2-3; clone_size: NA; v_call: TRBV5-6; d_call: NA; cdr3_aa: CASSLLGRTDTQYF; cdr3_nt: TGTGCCAGCAGCTTGTTGGGACGCACAGATACGCAGTATTTT
j_call: TRBJ2-3; clone_size: NA; v_call: TRBV7-8; d_call: NA; cdr3_aa: CAGSKGLFTDTQYF; cdr3_nt: TGTGCCGGATCGAAGGGACTTTTCACAGATACGCAGTATTTT
j_call: TRBJ2-1; clone_size: NA; v_call: TRBV7-9; d_call: TRBD1; cdr3_aa: CASSLRTGSYNEQFF; cdr3_nt: TGTGCCAGCAGCTTGAGGACAGGGAGTTACAATGAGCAGTTCTTC
j_call: TRBJ2-5; clone_size: NA; v_call: TRBV4-2; d_call: TRBD2; cdr3_aa: CASSQVLGEGETQYF; cdr3_nt: TGTGCCAGCAGCCAAGTATTGGGGGAGGGGGAGACCCAGTACTTC
j_call: TRBJ1-4; clone_size: NA; v_call: TRBV7-2; d_call: NA; cdr3_aa: CASSLGATNEKLFF; cdr3_nt: TGTGCCAGCAGCTTAGGTGCAACTAATGAAAAACTGTTTTTT
j_call: TRBJ2-1; clone_size: NA; v_call: TRBV6-1; d_call: NA; cdr3_aa: CASSEAWDNNEQFF; cdr3_nt: TGTGCCAGCAGTGAAGCTTGGGACAACAATGAGCAGTTCTTC
j_call: TRBJ2-7; clone_size: NA; v_call: TRBV7-6; d_call: NA; cdr3_aa: CASSLEDDAYEQYF; cdr3_nt: TGTGCCAGCAGCTTGGAGGACGACGCCTACGAGCAGTACTTC
j_call: TRBJ2-7; clone_size: NA; v_call: TRBV19; d_call: NA; cdr3_aa: CASSPVGSSYEQYF; cdr3_nt: TGTGCCAGTAGTCCGGTGGGCTCCTCCTACGAGCAGTACTTC
j_call: TRBJ1-5; clone_size: NA; v_call: TRBV3-1/TRBV3-2; d_call: TRBD1; cdr3_aa: CASSQGQGVRPQHF; cdr3_nt: TGTGCCAGCAGCCAAGGACAGGGGGTGAGGCCCCAGCATTTT
j_call: TRBJ2-7; clone_size: NA; v_call: TRBV4-1; d_call: TRBD1; cdr3_aa: CASSPPGQGFYEQYF; cdr3_nt: TGCGCCAGCAGCCCCCCGGGACAGGGGTTTTACGAGCAGTACTTC
j_call: TRBJ1-3; clone_size: NA; v_call: TRBV30; d_call: NA; cdr3_aa: CAWSVRTGNTIYF; cdr3_nt: TGTGCCTGGAGTGTAAGAACTGGAAACACCATATATTTT